This T cell receptor (beta chain) derives from a study of radiation and T cells in renal cell carcinoma. About the study: Nephrectomy followed 15 Gy stereotactic body radiation by 4 weeks.

Germline V gene data show CDR1 as SNHLY and CDR2 as FYNNEI. CDR3 length equals 13 residues. Between the trimmed V and J ends, which lost 6 bases and 2 bases, there was a span of 11 bases. Produced via immunoSEQ multiplex PCR; TCRdb's table is partial and in-frame only. The data show about 91,000 clones, with over 65% seen just once and 6% to 7% held by the top ten. Time point here: baseline pretreatment blood. Treatment here: 15 Gy SBRT to primary tumor, nephrectomy 4 weeks later. The tumor was a clear cell renal cell carcinoma. Study-level findings and limits: Top tumor clonotypes rose in blood 2 weeks post-radiation, then contracted. No pretreatment tumor biopsies were available for baseline clonotypes.

To note about this clone: The target antigen is unknown.

The V call is TRBV2, the J call TRBJ2-7; TRBD1 might be the D (6 bases). This sequence was found in a man aged 60 to 75 with renal cell carcinoma. Sequencing was performed on blood, taken from a patient whose treatment included radiotherapy and nephrectomy. The CDR3 bases are TGTGCCAGCAGGAGACAGGAACCCTACGAGCAGTACTTC. It codes for CASRRQEPYEQYF.